These 8 T cell receptor beta chains share one sample of origin, sequenced in a study of shared clonotypes between healthy human individuals. Measured with immunoSEQ multiplex PCR; TCRdb has only the in-frame clones, and not every one. In the table there are under 650,000 clones, roughly 95% of which are singletons. What was sequenced was naive CD4+ T cells sorted from blood. As to subset: CD45RA+ positively selected. The receptor set was obtained from a woman between 25 and 40 years old in good health.

In the case of this clone: In the same sample, other DNA sequences code for this CDR3. The rearrangement links TRBV18 to TRBJ2-5; D unclear. The CDR3 spans 12 residues. Germline CDR1 reads KGHSH; CDR2 reads LQKENI. Trimming cost V 3 bases and J 2 bases, with 4 bases left between them. CDR3 coding DNA: TGTGCCAGCTCACCGGAGCAAGAGACCCAGTACTTC. Protein sequence: CASSPEQETQYF.

This chain connects TRBV27 to TRBJ2-1, with D perhaps matching TRBD1 (5 bases). Trimming shortened V by 0 bases and J by 4 bases, and 16 bases separated the two germline ends. The CDR3 extends over 17 amino acids. Germline CDR1 MNHEY, CDR2 SMNVEV (reference sequence). In DNA form, the CDR3 reads TGTGCCAGCAGTTTATCTCAACGTGGGGCGTTATACAATGAGCAGTTCTTC. It translates to CASSLSQRGALYNEQFF.

The rearrangement uses TRBV19 and TRBJ1-3; tentatively, D is TRBD1 (5 bases). V dropped 6 bases and J dropped 0 bases, with 12 bases sitting between them. The CDR3 has 15 residues. Germline CDR1 and CDR2: LNHDA and SQIVND (reference sequence). The CDR3 bases are TGTGCCAGTAGCCGCGACAGCGTCTCTGGAAACACCATATATTTT. This encodes CASSRDSVSGNTIYF.

This chain uses TRBV30 with TRBJ2-7, with 8 bases matching TRBD2. CDR1 is GTSNPN, CDR2 SVGIG, per germline (reference sequence). There are 15 residues in the CDR3. Trimming took 6 bases from V and 5 from J; bases not matched to a gene: 15. The chain's CDR3 is CACDVGAGEYHEQYF. DNA of the CDR3: TGTGCCTGTGACGTCGGAGCGGGAGAGTACCACGAGCAGTACTTC.

This rearrangement joins TRBV2 to TRBJ2-7; D possibly corresponds to TRBD2 (5 bases). CDR3 size: 12 residues. Trimming took off 7 bases at V and 4 bases at J, with 11 bases between the two ends. Per the germline V gene, CDR1 is SNHLY and CDR2 is FYNNEI. CDR3 loop: CASKGALYEQYF. The DNA for the CDR3 is TGTGCCAGCAAGGGAGCTTTATACGAGCAGTACTTC.

The chain couples TRBV5-8 to TRBJ2-3; possible D gene TRBD1, 7 bases. The V end lost 4 bases, the J end lost 2 bases, and 20 bases lay between the germline ends. The CDR3 covers 17 residues. Germline CDR1 reads SGHTS; CDR2 reads YDEGEE. CDR3 in amino acids: CASSRGGDSVLTDTQYF. CDR3 nucleotide sequence: TGTGCCAGCAGCCGAGGAGGGGACAGCGTCCTCACAGATACGCAGTATTTT.

As to this clone: The same CDR3 also results from other DNA sequences found in this sample. The chain links TRBV5-1 to TRBJ2-7; unclear D gene. V was pared by 2 bases and J by 2 bases, with 11 bases between. This CDR3 comprises 14 residues. CDR1 SGHRS and CDR2 YFSETQ come from the germline V gene. In nucleotides, the CDR3 is TGCGCCAGCAGCTTCGCGTCTGGGACCTACGAGCAGTACTTC. Translating it yields CASSFASGTYEQYF.

The chain employs TRBV5-1 and TRBJ1-1, with 9 bases identical to TRBD1. The junction had 14 bases not matched to a gene; V was cut back by 0 bases and J by 5 bases. This CDR3 spans 18 amino acids. Germline assignment: CDR1 SGHRS and CDR2 YFSETQ. The CDR3 region has the DNA TGCGCCAGCAGCTTGGCCGAGGGGACAGGGCTTCGACGAACTGAAGCTTTCTTT. Its protein is CASSLAEGTGLRRTEAFF.